What follows describes a single T cell receptor (beta chain). As yet, its antigen is unknown. Preparation of the TCRbeta library used unique molecular identifiers. TCRdb used MiXCR to reprocess the PCR reads, holding one entry per CDR3 protein. In the table there are fewer than 750,000 distinct CDR3 sequences, 25% to 30% of which are singletons. The CDR3 extends over 16 amino acids. V dropped 6 bases and J dropped 0 bases, with 18 bases sitting between them. From germline, CDR1 is SQVTM and CDR2 ANQGSEA. These data belong to a study of T-cell reconstitution after alpha-beta-depleted transplantation in children. General study results and limits: T-cell counts and diversity at one year following transplant were attributed mainly to newly produced T cells. Roughly two months post-transplant, alpha-beta T cells reportedly originated from several hundred graft clones that had expanded. The origin of high day-60 TCRbeta diversity in some patients lay in surviving recipient T cells and thymic progenitors.

The sample was PBMCs, taken before TCRalphabeta/CD19-depleted stem cell transplant. The chain is built from TRBV29-1 and TRBJ2-4; a possible D gene is TRBD2 (6 bases). This sequence originates from a boy younger than two with Wiskott-Aldrich syndrome, due to receive a stem cell transplant. The CDR3 protein is CSVAWEATLAKNIQYF. CDR3 coding DNA: TGCAGCGTCGCCTGGGAGGCAACTCTAGCCAAAAACATTCAGTACTTC.